Sequencing of this T cell receptor beta chain was carried out in a study of shared clonotypes between healthy human individuals (dated by TCRdb to the early 2020s). Broadly, across the study: The cohort comprised two women and a few men aged 18 to 49 years. For each donor, CD4 naive and CD4 memory were each given three plates, CD8 naive was given two plates, and CD8 memory was given one plate. Leukapheresis yielded between about 0.85 and 9.5 billion PBMCs per donor. To increase sequencing depth and limit assay-specific biases, TCR repertoire library preparation and sequencing were carried out by different laboratories using diverse techniques. The study deeply sequenced blood TCR repertoires of about five healthy adults to estimate repertoire size and the extent of clonotype sharing between individuals. What the research found in general, with its limitations: Sampling was restricted to blood, and TCR repertoires in tissue are likely to differ from TCR repertoires in blood. Based on pairwise subsampling, the degree of clonotype sharing among donors was expected to be affected by sequencing depth. Even with the large sequencing depth, rarefaction of the sorted-subset datasets indicated that sequencing was incomplete. Larger estimated clonotype richness was generally found for naive subsets than for memory subsets. Higher generation probabilities were observed for clonotypes shared by all four sorted-subset donors than for non-shared clonotypes. The small number of donors limited the genetic and exposure-history diversity represented. Sharing across several donors was observed for around 4.8% of naive CD4, 3% to 3.5% of naive CD8, about 2.3% of memory CD4, and roughly 0.4% of memory CD8 clonotypes.

Using the deep immunoSEQ assay, multiplex PCR amplified TCR CDR3 regions from genomic DNA. Extracted genomic DNA from each cell subset was distributed evenly across all wells of several immunoSEQ 96-well plates, and each plate was treated as a replicate. For sorted subsets, around 200 ng genomic DNA, equal to 30,000 or so T cell genomes, was loaded into each replicate PCR. Purified libraries were quantified with a Qubit 3.0 fluorometer, sized on a Bioanalyzer 2100, and re-quantified with the KAPA Library Quantification kit. Every immunoSEQ 96-well plate was sequenced on a dedicated single-read 150-cycle Illumina NextSeq 550 flow cell. The paper's data handling went like this. The immunoSEQ output contained only junctional sequences without quality scores, so filtering could not match that applied to full-length reads. Sequences were annotated with PyIR, a Python wrapper for IgBLAST v1.9, and V/J genes and CDR3 were assigned using IMGT germline references. Reads with weak V/J assignments (E-value above 1e-6), missing CDR3, stop codons, out-of-frame junctions, or ambiguous translated residues were removed. V3J clonotypes were defined by identical inferred V gene, J gene, and CDR3 amino acid sequence. Percentage overlap between repertoires was calculated by dividing the number of shared unique clonotypes by the size of the smaller repertoire. RTK rarefaction, the Chao1 estimator, and Recon v2.1 estimates of unobserved clonotypes were used to assess repertoire richness. OLGA was used to compute generation probabilities for all TCRbeta clonotypes that the gDNA method yielded from a handful of donors. Entries here come from immuneACCESS through TCRdb and include only in-frame sequences with V and J called. Some clones fail to appear in such tables; in the studies checked, an unresolved V gene covers under half of the shortfall, and the cause of the remainder is unknown. V and J calls plus clone size are reproduced from that table; the DNA served to infer D and trimming. Counted in this sample were 2 million to 2.5 million clones; approximately 95% of them appeared once. Roughly 0.13% of the sample is held by the ten biggest clonotypes.

The donors were healthy, HIV-negative adults with no recently reported acute infections or vaccinations. Only Caucasian adults living in Nashville, Tennessee, USA were represented among the donors. Magnetic negative selection was used to enrich CD4+ T cells, after which naive cells were positively selected on CD45RA and the negative fraction became the memory subset. Blood was obtained by leukapheresis, after which PBMCs were separated by Ficoll-Histopaque density gradient centrifugation and cryopreserved in liquid nitrogen vapor phase. Analytical flow cytometry was used to check the purity and quantity of each magnetically sorted T cell population. Genomic DNA was isolated from each sorted fraction and quantified by UV absorbance on a Nanodrop 2000c. Regarding this clone: Its antigen is still unknown. No qualities accompany the bases; no much larger clone lies one base away.

The receptor's source is a young man in good health. Sequencing used naive CD4+ T cells sorted from blood. The sample's cell subset or site label, in plain terms: CD45RA+ positively selected.

The CDR3 protein sequence reads: CASSESGWEQYF. In nucleotides, the sequence is TGTGCCAGCAGTGAATCCGGATGGGAGCAGTACTTC. This chain is built from TRBV2 and TRBJ2-7; confidence is insufficient to name the D gene. Looking up the germline V gene yields CDR1 SNHLY and CDR2 FYNNEI. The V end loses 2 bases and the J end loses 7 bases, and a stretch of 9 bases separates them. Counted from cysteine to phenylalanine, this CDR3 has 12 amino acids. Only the CDR3 portion is preserved as DNA: 36 bases, with reading frame beginning at the first base.